This T cell receptor beta chain was sequenced in a study of spatial heterogeneity in lung cancer. Overall study findings and caveats: Alpha chains reached an estimated coverage of about 7% of tumor T cells, and beta chains about 14%. The number of expanded tumor alpha and beta chains correlated with mutation number.

Every molecule of TCR cDNA had its own unique molecular identifier. TCRdb re-analysed the 5' RACE reads in MiXCR, keeping a single row per CDR3 protein. This sample has a few thousand distinct CDR3 sequences, with about 51% found just once. A word on this clonotype: Its target is unknown.

Time point reported: sample taken at primary tumor resection. The donors comprised around 72 untreated early-stage non-small cell lung cancer patients. Unsorted tumor, nontumor lung tissue or cryopreserved PBMC supplied the whole RNA. Trimming removed 5 bases at V and 2 bases at J, with 9 bases between. Germline values: CDR1 DFQATT, CDR2 SNEGSKA (reference sequence). The CDR3 is 13 residues long. The V call is TRBV20-1, the J call TRBJ1-4; the D is unclear. This TCR was sampled from a male donor with early-stage non-small cell lung cancer. The sample here was lung tumor tissue, taken at surgery. This CDR3 is CSARQVTNEKLFF. The CDR3 nucleotides are TGCAGTGCTCGCCAGGTCACTAATGAAAAACTGTTTTTT.